The present TCR beta chain was sequenced within a study of regulatory T cells in long-lasting Graves disease. CDR3 regions were amplified by Arm-PCR using iRepertoire HTBI primers to build TCR beta libraries. TCRdb reprocessed the multiplex PCR reads with MiXCR, giving one entry per CDR3 protein. The table has over 400,000 distinct CDR3 sequences, 12% to 15% seen once. Study outcomes and limitations: The small sample size may have reduced accuracy.

This clonotype has a count of ten or more. Its antigen is as yet unknown. Time point reported: newly diagnosed GD, antithyroid drugs for less than 3 months. PBMC RNA was the source of the TCR library. The germline gives CDR1 MDHEN, CDR2 SYDVKM. The CDR3 has 13 residues. V was trimmed by 8 bases and J by 0 bases, leaving 9 bases between them. These data were also filed under a second study, of T cells in Graves' hyperthyroidism and ophthalmopathy. Per that study: Researchers ran a first-round RT-PCR on the TCR CDR3 using the HTBI primer set. The majority of expanded thyroid clonotypes above 0.001 also appeared in blood. Ophthalmopathy cases were set apart from stable hyperthyroidism by a 13 V-J model.

The sequencing here drew on peripheral blood mononuclear cells (PBMCs), taken at new diagnosis, from a patient treated with antithyroid drugs. The genes are TRBV28 and TRBJ2-3; D remains unclear. The receptor's source is a woman aged 50 to 65 with Graves disease. This CDR3 reads CASGDPSTDTQYF. The CDR3, as DNA: TGTGCCAGCGGCGACCCTAGCACAGATACGCAGTATTTT.